This TCR beta chain was sequenced for a study of molecular identifiers for immune sequencing clone quantification. MiXCR was run by TCRdb on the PCR reads, yielding one entry per CDR3 protein. The sample yields nearly 650,000 distinct CDR3 sequences, roughly 27% seen once. V lost 6 bases, J lost 2 bases, and 7 bases lay in between. The CDR3 contains 12 residues. This clonotype was recorded at least ten times. The sequence derives from a human donor in good health. Some libraries in this study had Jurkat cell RNA spiked in. Sequences were obtained from naive CD8+ T cells from blood, with Jurkat cell RNA spiked in. Subset of the sample: FACS-sorted CD8+CD4-CCR7+CD45RA+ naive T cells. J is TRBJ1-2 and V is TRBV12-3 or TRBV12-4; weak D call: TRBD1 (5 bases). This chain's CDR3 is CASSRDNYGYTF. The CDR3, as DNA: TGTGCCAGCAGCCGGGACAACTATGGCTACACCTTC.